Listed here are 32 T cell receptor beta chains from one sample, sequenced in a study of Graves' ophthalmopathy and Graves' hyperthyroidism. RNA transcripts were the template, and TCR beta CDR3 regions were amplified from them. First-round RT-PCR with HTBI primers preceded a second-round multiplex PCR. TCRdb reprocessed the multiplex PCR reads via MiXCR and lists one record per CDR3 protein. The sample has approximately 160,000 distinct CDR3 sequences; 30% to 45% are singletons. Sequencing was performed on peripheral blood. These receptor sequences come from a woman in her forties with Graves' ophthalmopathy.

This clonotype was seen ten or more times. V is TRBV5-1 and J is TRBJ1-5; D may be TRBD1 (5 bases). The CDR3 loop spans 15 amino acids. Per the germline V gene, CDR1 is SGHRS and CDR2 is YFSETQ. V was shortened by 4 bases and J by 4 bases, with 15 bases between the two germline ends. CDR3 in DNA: TGCGCCAGCAGCCCAAACGCGGGGCATAATCAGCCCCAGCATTTT. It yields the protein CASSPNAGHNQPQHF.

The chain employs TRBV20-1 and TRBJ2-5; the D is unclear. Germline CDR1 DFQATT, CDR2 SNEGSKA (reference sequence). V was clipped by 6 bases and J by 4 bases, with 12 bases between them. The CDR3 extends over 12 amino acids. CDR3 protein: CSAALVGETQYF. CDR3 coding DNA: TGCAGTGCCGCCCTGGTGGGAGAGACCCAGTACTTC.

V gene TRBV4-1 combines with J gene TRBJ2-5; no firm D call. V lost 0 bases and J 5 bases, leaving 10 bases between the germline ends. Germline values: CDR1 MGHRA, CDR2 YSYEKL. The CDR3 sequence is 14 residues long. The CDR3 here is CASSQESNRETQYF. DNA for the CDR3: TGCGCCAGCAGCCAAGAGAGCAACCGGGAGACCCAGTACTTC.

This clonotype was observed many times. The DNA for the CDR3 is TGTGCCAGCAGTTTCGGAGGGGGCGCCGACGAGCAGTACTTC. Residues: CASSFGGGADEQYF. The chain links TRBV12-3 or TRBV12-4 to TRBJ2-7; tentative D call: TRBD1 (7 bases). The CDR3 has 14 residues. V was clipped by 3 bases and J by 5 bases, with 14 bases between them.

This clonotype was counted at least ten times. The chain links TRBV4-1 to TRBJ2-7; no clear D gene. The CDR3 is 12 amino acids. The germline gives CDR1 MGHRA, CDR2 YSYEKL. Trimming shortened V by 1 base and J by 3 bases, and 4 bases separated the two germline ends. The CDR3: CASSQGSYEQYF. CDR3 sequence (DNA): TGCGCCAGCAGCCAAGGTAGCTACGAGCAGTACTTC.

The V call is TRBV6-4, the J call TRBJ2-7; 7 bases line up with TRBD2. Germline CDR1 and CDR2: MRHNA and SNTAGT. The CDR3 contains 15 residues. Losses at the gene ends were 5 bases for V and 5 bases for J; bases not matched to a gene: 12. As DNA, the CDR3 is TGTGCCAGCAGTTACATTGGCGGGAGAGGCAACGAGCAGTACTTC. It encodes CASSYIGGRGNEQYF.

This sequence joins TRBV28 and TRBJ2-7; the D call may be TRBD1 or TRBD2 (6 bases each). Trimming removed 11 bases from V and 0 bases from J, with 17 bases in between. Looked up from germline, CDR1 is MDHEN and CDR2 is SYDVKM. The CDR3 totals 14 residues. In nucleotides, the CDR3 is TGTGCCGTAGGAGGGGGGCTGACCTCCTACGAGCAGTACTTC. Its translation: CAVGGGLTSYEQYF. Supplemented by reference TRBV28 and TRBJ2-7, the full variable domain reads DVKVTQSSRYLVKRTGEKVFLECVQDMDHENMFWYRQDPGLGLRLIYFSYDVKMKEKGDIPEGYSVSREKKERFSLILESASTNQTSMYLCAVGGGLTSYEQYFGPGTRLTVT.

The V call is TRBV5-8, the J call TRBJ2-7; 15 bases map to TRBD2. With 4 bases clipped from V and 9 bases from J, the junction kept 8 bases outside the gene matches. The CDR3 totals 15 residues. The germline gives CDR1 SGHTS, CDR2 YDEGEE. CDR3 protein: CASSREGLAGGRQYF. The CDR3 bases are TGTGCCAGCAGCCGGGAAGGACTAGCGGGAGGGCGGCAGTACTTC.

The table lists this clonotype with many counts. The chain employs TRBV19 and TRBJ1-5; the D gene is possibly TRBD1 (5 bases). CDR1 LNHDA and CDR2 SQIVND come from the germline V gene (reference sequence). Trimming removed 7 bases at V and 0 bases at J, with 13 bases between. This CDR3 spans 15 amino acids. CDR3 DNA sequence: TGTGCCAGTAATCTCCAGGGCAATAGCAATCAGCCCCAGCATTTT. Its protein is CASNLQGNSNQPQHF.

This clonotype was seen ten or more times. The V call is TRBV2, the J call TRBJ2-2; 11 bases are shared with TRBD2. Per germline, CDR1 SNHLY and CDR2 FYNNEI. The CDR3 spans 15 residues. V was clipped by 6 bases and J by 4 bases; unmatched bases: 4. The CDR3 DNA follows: TGTGCCAGCAGGGCCCTAGCGGGGGGCACCGGGGAGCTGTTTTTT. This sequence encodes CASRALAGGTGELFF. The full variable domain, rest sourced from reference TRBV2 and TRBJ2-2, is EPEVTQTPSHQVTQMGQEVILRCVPISNHLYFYWYRQILGQKVEFLVSFYNNEISEKSEIFDDQFSVERPDGSNFTLKIRSTKLEDSAMYFCASRALAGGTGELFFGEGSRLTVL.

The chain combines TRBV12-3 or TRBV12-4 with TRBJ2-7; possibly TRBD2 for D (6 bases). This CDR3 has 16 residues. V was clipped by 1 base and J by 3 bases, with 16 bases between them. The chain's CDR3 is CASSLGRGMGVYEQYF. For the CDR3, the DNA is TGTGCCAGCAGTTTAGGGCGGGGCATGGGCGTCTACGAGCAGTACTTC.

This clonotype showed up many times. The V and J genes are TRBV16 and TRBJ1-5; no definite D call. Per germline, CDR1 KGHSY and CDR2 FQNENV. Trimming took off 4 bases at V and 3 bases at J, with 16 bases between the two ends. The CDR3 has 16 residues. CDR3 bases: TGTGCCAGCAGCCCCGTCCGCGGGGTTGACAATCAGCCCCAGCATTTT. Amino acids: CASSPVRGVDNQPQHF.

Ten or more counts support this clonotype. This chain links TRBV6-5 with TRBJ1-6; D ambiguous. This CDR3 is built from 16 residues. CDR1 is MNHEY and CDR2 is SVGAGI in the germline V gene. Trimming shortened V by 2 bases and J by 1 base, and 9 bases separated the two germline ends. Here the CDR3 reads CASSYGGRSYNSPLHF. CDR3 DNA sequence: TGTGCCAGCAGTTACGGAGGACGGTCCTATAATTCACCCCTCCACTTT.

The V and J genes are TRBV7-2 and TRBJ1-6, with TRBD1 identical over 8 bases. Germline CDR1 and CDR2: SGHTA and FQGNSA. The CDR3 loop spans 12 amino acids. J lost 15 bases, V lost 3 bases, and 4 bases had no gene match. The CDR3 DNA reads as TGTGCCAGCAGCTTGACAGGGGAAGGCCTCCACTTT. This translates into CASSLTGEGLHF.

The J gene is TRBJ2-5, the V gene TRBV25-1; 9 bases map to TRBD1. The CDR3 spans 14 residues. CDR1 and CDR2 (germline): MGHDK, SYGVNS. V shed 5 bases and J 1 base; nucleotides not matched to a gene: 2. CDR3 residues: CASSKTGGQETQYF. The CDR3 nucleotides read TGTGCCAGCAGTAAGACAGGGGGCCAAGAGACCCAGTACTTC.

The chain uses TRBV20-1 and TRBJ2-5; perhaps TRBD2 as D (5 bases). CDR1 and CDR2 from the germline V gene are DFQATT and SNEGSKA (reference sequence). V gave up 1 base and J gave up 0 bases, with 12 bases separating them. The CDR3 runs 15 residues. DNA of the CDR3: TGCAGTGCTAGAGTATGGACTCAAGACCAAGAGACCCAGTACTTC. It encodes CSARVWTQDQETQYF.

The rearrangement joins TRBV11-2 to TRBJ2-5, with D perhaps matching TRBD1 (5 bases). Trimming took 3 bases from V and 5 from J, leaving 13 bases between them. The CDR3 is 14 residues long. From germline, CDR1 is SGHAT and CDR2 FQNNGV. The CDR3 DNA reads TGTGCCAGCAGCTTTCGCAGGGCAGGGGAGACCCAGTACTTC. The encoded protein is CASSFRRAGETQYF.

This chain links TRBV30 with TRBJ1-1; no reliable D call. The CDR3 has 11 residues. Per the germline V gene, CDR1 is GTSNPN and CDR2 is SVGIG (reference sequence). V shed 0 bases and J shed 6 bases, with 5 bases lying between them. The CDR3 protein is CAWSVGPEAFF. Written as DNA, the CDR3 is TGTGCCTGGAGTGTTGGGCCTGAAGCTTTCTTT.

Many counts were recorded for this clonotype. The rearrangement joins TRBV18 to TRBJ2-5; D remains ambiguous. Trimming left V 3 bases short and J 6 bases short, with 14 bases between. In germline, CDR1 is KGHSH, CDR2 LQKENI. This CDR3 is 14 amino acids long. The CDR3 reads CASSPSPSRQTQYF. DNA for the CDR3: TGTGCCAGCTCACCCTCACCCTCTCGACAGACCCAGTACTTC.

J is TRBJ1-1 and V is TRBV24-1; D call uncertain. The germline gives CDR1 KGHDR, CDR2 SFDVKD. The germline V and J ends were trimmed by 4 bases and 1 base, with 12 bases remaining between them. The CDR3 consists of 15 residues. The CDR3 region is CATSDPRSGNTEAFF. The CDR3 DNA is TGTGCCACCAGTGACCCAAGATCGGGGAACACTGAAGCTTTCTTT.

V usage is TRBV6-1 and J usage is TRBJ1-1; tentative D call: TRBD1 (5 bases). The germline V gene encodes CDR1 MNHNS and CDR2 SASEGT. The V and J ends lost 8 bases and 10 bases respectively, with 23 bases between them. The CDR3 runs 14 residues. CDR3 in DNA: TGTGCCAGCTCGGCACCCCTGGCAGGGTGGGCAGCTTTCTTT. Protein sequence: CASSAPLAGWAAFF.

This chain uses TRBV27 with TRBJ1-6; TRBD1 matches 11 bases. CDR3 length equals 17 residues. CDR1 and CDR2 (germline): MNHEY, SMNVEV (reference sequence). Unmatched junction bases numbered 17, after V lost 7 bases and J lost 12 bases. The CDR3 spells CASKGQGAVDRYGPLHF. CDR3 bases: TGTGCCAGCAAAGGACAGGGGGCGGTTGATCGATACGGACCCCTCCACTTT.

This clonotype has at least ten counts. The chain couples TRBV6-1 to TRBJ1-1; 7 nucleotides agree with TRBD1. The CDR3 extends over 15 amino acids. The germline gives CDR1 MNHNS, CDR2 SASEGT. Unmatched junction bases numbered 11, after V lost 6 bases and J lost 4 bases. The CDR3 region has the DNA TGTGCCAGCAGCCGCAACAGGGGACTCGGCACTGAAGCTTTCTTT. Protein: CASSRNRGLGTEAFF.

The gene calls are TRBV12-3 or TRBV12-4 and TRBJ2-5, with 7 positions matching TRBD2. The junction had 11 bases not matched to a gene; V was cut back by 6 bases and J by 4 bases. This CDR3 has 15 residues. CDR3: CASRGAGGSGETQYF. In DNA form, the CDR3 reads TGTGCCAGCAGGGGAGCCGGGGGGAGTGGAGAGACCCAGTACTTC.

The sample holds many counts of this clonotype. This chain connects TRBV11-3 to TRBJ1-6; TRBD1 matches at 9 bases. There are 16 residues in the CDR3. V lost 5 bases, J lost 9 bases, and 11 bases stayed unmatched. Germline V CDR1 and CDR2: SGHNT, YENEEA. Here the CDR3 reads CASSPRDRDSFSPLHF. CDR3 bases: TGTGCCAGCAGCCCCCGGGACAGGGATTCTTTTTCACCCCTCCACTTT.

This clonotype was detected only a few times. In DNA, the CDR3 is TGTGCCAGCAGTCATACAATGAGCTCCTACGAGCAGTACTTC. Translated, it gives CASSHTMSSYEQYF. The chain carries TRBV11-1 and TRBJ2-7; no reliable D call. Germline CDR1 reads SGHAT; CDR2 reads FQDESV (reference sequence). V lost 6 bases to trimming and J lost 0 bases, with 12 bases between them. CDR3 size: 14 residues.

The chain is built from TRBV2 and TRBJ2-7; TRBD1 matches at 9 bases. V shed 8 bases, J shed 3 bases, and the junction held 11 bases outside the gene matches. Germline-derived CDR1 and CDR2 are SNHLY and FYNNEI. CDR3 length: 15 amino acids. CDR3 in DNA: TGTGCCAGCTTGGAGGGACAGGGCTCCTACTACGAGCAGTACTTC. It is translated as CASLEGQGSYYEQYF.

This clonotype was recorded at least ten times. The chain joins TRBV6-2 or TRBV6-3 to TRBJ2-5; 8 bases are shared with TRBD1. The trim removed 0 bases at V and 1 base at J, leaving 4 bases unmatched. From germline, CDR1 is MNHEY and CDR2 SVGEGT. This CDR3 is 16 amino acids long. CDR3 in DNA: TGTGCCAGCAGTTACTCCCGACAGGGGTCCCAAGAGACCCAGTACTTC. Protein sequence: CASSYSRQGSQETQYF.

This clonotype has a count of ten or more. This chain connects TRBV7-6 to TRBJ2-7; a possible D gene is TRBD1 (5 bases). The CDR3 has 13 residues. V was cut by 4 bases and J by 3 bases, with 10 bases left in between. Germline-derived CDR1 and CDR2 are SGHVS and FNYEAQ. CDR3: CASSSGPGYEQYF. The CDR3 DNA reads TGTGCCAGCAGCTCAGGGCCAGGCTACGAGCAGTACTTC.

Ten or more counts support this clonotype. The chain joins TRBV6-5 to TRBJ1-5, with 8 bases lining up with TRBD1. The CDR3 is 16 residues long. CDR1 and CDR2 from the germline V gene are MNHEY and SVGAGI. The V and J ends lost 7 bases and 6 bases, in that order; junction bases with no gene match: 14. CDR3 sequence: CASTPTDRGSGQPQHF. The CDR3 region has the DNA TGTGCCAGCACCCCAACCGACAGGGGATCTGGTCAGCCCCAGCATTTT.

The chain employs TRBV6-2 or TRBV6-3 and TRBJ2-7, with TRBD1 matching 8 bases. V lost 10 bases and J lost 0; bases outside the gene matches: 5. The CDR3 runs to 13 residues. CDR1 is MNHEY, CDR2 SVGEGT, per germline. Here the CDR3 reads CATTGDLSYEQYF. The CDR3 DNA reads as TGTGCCACGACAGGGGACCTCTCCTACGAGCAGTACTTC.

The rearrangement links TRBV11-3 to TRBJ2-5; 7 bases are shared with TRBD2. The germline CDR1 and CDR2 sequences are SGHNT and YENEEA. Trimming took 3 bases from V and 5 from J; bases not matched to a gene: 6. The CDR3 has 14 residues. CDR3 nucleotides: TGTGCCAGCAGCTTTGGTCGGGAGGTGGAGACCCAGTACTTC. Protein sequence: CASSFGREVETQYF.